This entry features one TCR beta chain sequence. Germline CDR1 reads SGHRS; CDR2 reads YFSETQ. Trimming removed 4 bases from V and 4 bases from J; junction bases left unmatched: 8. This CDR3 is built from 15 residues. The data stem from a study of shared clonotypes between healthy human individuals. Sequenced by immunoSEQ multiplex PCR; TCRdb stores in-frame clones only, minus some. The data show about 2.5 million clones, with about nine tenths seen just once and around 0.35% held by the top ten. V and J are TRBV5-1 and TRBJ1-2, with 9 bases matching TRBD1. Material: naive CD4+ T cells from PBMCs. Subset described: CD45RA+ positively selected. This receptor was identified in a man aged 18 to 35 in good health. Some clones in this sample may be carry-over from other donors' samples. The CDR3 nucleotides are TGCGCCAGCAGCCGGACAGGGGATCTAGTCTATGGCTACACCTTC. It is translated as CASSRTGDLVYGYTF.